This T cell receptor beta chain is drawn from a study of cytomegalovirus exposure and HLA in healthy donors. PCR employed 60 Vbeta and 13 Jbeta primers. Sequencing was performed with immunoSEQ multiplex PCR; in TCRdb, only in-frame clones are kept and a portion is missing. The sample lists about 70,000 clones; roughly 88% were seen once. The V and J ends lost 3 bases and 4 bases, in that order; junction bases with no gene match: 6. Germline values: CDR1 PRHDT, CDR2 FYEKMQ (reference sequence). The length of the CDR3 is 16 residues. The chain links TRBV13 to TRBJ1-3, with TRBD1 matching over 10 bases. Sequencing was performed on PBMCs. The sequence was obtained from a woman younger than 45 in good health and CMV-seronegative. The CDR3 sequence is CASSFDRGRVGNTIYF. CDR3 DNA: TGTGCCAGCAGCTTTGACAGGGGGCGCGTGGGAAACACCATATATTTT.